The 20 T cell receptor beta chains presented below share a single source sample, sequenced in a study of T cell responses to AZD1222 COVID-19 vaccine. TCRdb's copy holds only in-frame clones and misses some; the assay was immunoSEQ multiplex PCR. This sample carries fewer than 85,000 clones, approximately 90% of them seen once, and the ten largest clones take 4.5% to 5%. Material: peripheral blood, obtained 28 days after the second dose of the MenACWY control vaccine. The source is an adult who received the MenACWY meningococcal vaccine as a control.

V usage is TRBV9 and J usage is TRBJ2-1; either TRBD1 or TRBD2 may fit D (5 bases each). The CDR3 extends over 14 amino acids. Germline assignment: CDR1 SGDLS and CDR2 YYNGEE. V was shortened by 2 bases and J by 5 bases, with 11 bases between the two germline ends. CDR3 nucleotides: TGTGCCAGCAGCGTCGATGGGGGAGACAATGAGCAGTTCTTC. Residues: CASSVDGGDNEQFF.

The chain carries TRBV9 and TRBJ2-3; 9 nucleotides agree with TRBD2. CDR1 and CDR2 (germline): SGDLS, YYNGEE. The CDR3 is 17 amino acids. The junction had 5 bases not matched to a gene; V was cut back by 0 bases and J by 0 bases. Written as DNA, the CDR3 is TGTGCCAGCAGCGTAGTCGGACTAGCGCTTAGCACAGATACGCAGTATTTT. This sequence encodes CASSVVGLALSTDTQYF.

This chain joins TRBV7-9 and TRBJ1-5, with no clear D. Trimming took 5 bases from V and 5 from J, leaving 19 bases between them. CDR1 and CDR2 from the germline V gene are SEHNR and FQNEAQ (reference sequence). The length of the CDR3 is 16 residues. The CDR3 loop reads CASSVTRAVDHQPQHF. DNA for the CDR3: TGTGCCAGCAGCGTCACAAGGGCAGTGGACCATCAGCCCCAGCATTTT.

The chain carries TRBV30 and TRBJ1-5; D remains ambiguous. From germline, CDR1 is GTSNPN and CDR2 SVGIG (reference sequence). Deletions cut 1 base from V and 4 bases from J, with 5 bases between. The CDR3 is made up of 12 amino acids. The CDR3 coding sequence is TGTGCCTGGAGTGGTCGAAATCAGCCCCAGCATTTT. Protein product: CAWSGRNQPQHF.

The V and J genes are TRBV3-1 (or the pseudogene TRBV3-2) and TRBJ2-2; 7 nucleotides agree with TRBD2. The CDR3 is 16 amino acids. Germline-derived CDR1 and CDR2 are LGHDT and YNNKEL (reference sequence). V shed 4 bases and J 3 bases; nucleotides not matched to a gene: 8. The CDR3: CASSRLTSSDTGELFF. The DNA for the CDR3 is TGTGCCAGCAGCCGCTTGACTAGCTCGGACACCGGGGAGCTGTTTTTT.

The gene calls are TRBV5-5 and TRBJ1-1; TRBD1 matches 8 bases. Germline loops: CDR1 SGHKS, CDR2 YYEKEE (reference sequence). The CDR3 loop spans 15 amino acids. V was clipped by 4 bases and J by 4 bases; unmatched bases: 9. As DNA, the CDR3 is TGTGCCAGCAGCCCCACCAGGGGGCTTGGCACTGAAGCTTTCTTT. It translates to CASSPTRGLGTEAFF.

CDR3 in DNA: TGTGCCAGCAGCCGGGACAGGGTGATGGGTGAGCAGTTCTTC. Translated: CASSRDRVMGEQFF. The rearrangement links TRBV3-1 (or the pseudogene TRBV3-2) to TRBJ2-1; 9 nucleotides agree with TRBD1. The CDR3 consists of 14 residues. Germline V gives CDR1 LGHDT, CDR2 YNNKEL (reference sequence). V lost 4 bases, J lost 9 bases, and 7 bases stayed unmatched.

This chain connects TRBV28 to TRBJ2-6; possibly TRBD1 for D (5 bases). V lost 6 bases and J 0 bases, leaving 9 bases between the germline ends. Germline V gives CDR1 MDHEN, CDR2 SYDVKM. This CDR3 region has 15 residues. CDR3 in DNA: TGTGCCAGCAGCCGCGACAGCTCTGGGGCCAACGTCCTGACTTTC. Translating gives CASSRDSSGANVLTF.

The chain is built from TRBV5-1 and TRBJ2-7; D unclear. The V and J ends lost 0 bases and 0 bases respectively, with 7 bases between them. The CDR3 extends over 14 amino acids. Looked up from germline, CDR1 is SGHRS and CDR2 is YFSETQ. CDR3 residues: CASSLDRSSYEQYF. Here the CDR3 DNA reads TGCGCCAGCAGCTTGGATAGGAGCTCCTACGAGCAGTACTTC.

The gene calls are TRBV5-1 and TRBJ2-7; 7 bases are shared with TRBD1. CDR1 is SGHRS and CDR2 is YFSETQ in the germline V gene. CDR3 size: 14 residues. V lost 0 bases to trimming and J lost 8 bases; unmatched junction nucleotides: 8. CDR3 bases: TGCGCCAGCAGCTTGGGGGGACAGACCACCCAGCAGTACTTC. It is translated as CASSLGGQTTQQYF.

The CDR3 protein is CASSPPGPPYEQYF. The CDR3 region has the DNA TGTGCCAGCAGTCCCCCGGGACCACCCTACGAGCAGTACTTC. This rearrangement joins TRBV6-5 to TRBJ2-7, with D possibly called TRBD1 or TRBD2 (5 bases each). CDR1 is MNHEY, CDR2 SVGAGI, per germline. The CDR3 covers 14 residues. The V gene lost 5 bases and the J gene lost 2 bases, with 13 bases spanning the gap.

This chain joins TRBV5-1 and TRBJ1-4, with 8 bases matching TRBD1. The CDR3 spans 13 residues. V lost 3 bases to trimming and J lost 8 bases; unmatched junction nucleotides: 3. The germline CDR1 and CDR2 sequences are SGHRS and YFSETQ. This CDR3 reads CASSYGQGEKLFF. CDR3 coding DNA: TGCGCCAGCAGCTATGGACAGGGAGAAAAACTGTTTTTT.

The chain combines TRBV7-2 with TRBJ1-2; 8 positions agree with TRBD1. With 5 bases clipped from V and 4 bases from J, the junction kept 9 bases outside the gene matches. Germline CDR1 and CDR2: SGHTA and FQGNSA. The CDR3 is made up of 15 amino acids. In nucleotides, the CDR3 is TGTGCCAGCAGCGCCCCAGGGGGCGAAGGCTATGGCTACACCTTC. Its translation: CASSAPGGEGYGYTF.

The rearrangement joins TRBV5-1 to TRBJ2-1; 8 bases are shared with TRBD2. Germline V gene sequence: CDR1 SGHRS, CDR2 YFSETQ. Trimming removed 4 bases from V and 0 bases from J; junction bases left unmatched: 6. The CDR3 runs to 16 residues. The CDR3 spells CASSPSSGGSYNEQFF. CDR3 nucleotides: TGCGCCAGCAGCCCGAGCAGCGGGGGCTCCTACAATGAGCAGTTCTTC.

This clone was seen a handful of times. This sequence joins TRBV25-1 and TRBJ1-4; TRBD1 matches at 10 bases. Germline assignment: CDR1 MGHDK and CDR2 SYGVNS. The CDR3 is 15 amino acids. V shed 3 bases and J 6 bases; nucleotides not matched to a gene: 4. The CDR3 sequence: CASSDSGTGDEKLFF. CDR3 sequence (DNA): TGTGCCAGCAGTGATTCCGGGACAGGGGATGAAAAACTGTTTTTT.

The chain combines TRBV6-5 with TRBJ1-2, with TRBD1 matching over 8 bases. The CDR3 runs 16 residues. Germline CDR1 reads MNHEY; CDR2 reads SVGAGI. Losses at the gene ends were 1 base for V and 7 bases for J; bases not matched to a gene: 11. This CDR3 is CASSYFGTGPLLGYTF. The CDR3 DNA reads as TGTGCCAGCAGTTACTTCGGGACAGGCCCCCTACTTGGCTACACCTTC.

This sequence joins TRBV6-5 and TRBJ2-7; possibly TRBD1 or TRBD2 for D (6 bases each). Per the germline V gene, CDR1 is MNHEY and CDR2 is SVGAGI. V was shortened by 8 bases and J by 7 bases, with 24 bases between the two germline ends. This CDR3 is built from 15 residues. This CDR3 is CASRGGSPDPGEQYF. CDR3 in DNA: TGTGCCAGCCGAGGGGGGTCCCCTGACCCAGGGGAGCAGTACTTC.

The rearrangement joins TRBV9 to TRBJ2-5, with a possible D match to TRBD1 (6 bases). Per the germline V gene, CDR1 is SGDLS and CDR2 is YYNGEE. V shed 4 bases and J shed 1 base, with 8 bases lying between them. CDR3 length equals 13 residues. The CDR3 nucleotides read TGTGCCAGCAGCCCGGACAGCCAAGAGACCCAGTACTTC. Translated: CASSPDSQETQYF.

The rearrangement uses TRBV19 and TRBJ1-1, with 9 bases fitting TRBD1. V was clipped by 5 bases and J by 1 base; unmatched bases: 14. In germline, CDR1 is LNHDA, CDR2 SQIVND (reference sequence). The CDR3 length is 18 residues. CDR3 protein: CASSGLNPGQGPNTEAFF. CDR3 nucleotides: TGTGCCAGTAGTGGCCTCAACCCGGGACAGGGCCCGAACACTGAAGCTTTCTTT.

The chain carries TRBV9 and TRBJ2-7, with unresolved D. The V end was cut by 4 bases, the J end by 0 bases, with 17 bases between. Germline V CDR1 and CDR2: SGDLS, YYNGEE. The CDR3 has 16 amino acids. CDR3 bases: TGTGCCAGCAGCCCTTCCTCCAAGAGACTCTCCTACGAGCAGTACTTC. It codes for CASSPSSKRLSYEQYF. Variable domain in full (rest from reference TRBV9 and TRBJ2-7): DSGVTQTPKHLITATGQRVTLRCSPRSGDLSVYWYQQSLDQGLQFLIQYYNGEERAKGNILERFSAQQFPDLHSELNLSSLELGDSALYFCASSPSSKRLSYEQYFGPGTRLTVT.